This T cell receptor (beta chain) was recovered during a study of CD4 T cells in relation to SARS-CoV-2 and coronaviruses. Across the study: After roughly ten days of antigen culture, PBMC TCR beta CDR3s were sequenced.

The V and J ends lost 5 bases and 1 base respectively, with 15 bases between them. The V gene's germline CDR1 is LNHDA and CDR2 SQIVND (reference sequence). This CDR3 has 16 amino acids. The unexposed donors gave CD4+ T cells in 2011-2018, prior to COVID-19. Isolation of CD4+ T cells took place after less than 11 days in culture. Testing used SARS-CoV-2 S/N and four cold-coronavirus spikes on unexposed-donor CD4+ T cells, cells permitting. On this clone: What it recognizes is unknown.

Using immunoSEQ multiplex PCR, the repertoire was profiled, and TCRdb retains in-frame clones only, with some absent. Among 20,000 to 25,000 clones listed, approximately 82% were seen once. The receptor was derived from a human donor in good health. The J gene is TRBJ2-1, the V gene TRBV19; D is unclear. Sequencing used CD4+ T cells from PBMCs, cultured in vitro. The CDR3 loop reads CASSLGFGRSYNEQFF. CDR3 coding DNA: TGTGCCAGTAGTTTAGGTTTCGGGCGTTCCTACAATGAGCAGTTCTTC. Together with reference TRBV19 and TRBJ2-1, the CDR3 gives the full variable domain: DGGITQSPKYLFRKEGQNVTLSCEQNLNHDAMYWYRQDPGQGLRLIYYSQIVNDFQKGDIAEGYSVSREKKESFPLTVTSAQKNPTAFYLCASSLGFGRSYNEQFFGPGTRLTVL.